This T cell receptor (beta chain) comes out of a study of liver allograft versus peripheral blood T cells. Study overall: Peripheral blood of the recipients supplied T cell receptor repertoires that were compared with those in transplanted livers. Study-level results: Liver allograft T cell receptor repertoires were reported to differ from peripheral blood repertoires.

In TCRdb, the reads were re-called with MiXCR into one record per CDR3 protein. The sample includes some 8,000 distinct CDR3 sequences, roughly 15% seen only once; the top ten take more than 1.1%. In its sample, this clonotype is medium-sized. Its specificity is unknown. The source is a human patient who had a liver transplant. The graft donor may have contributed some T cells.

CDR3 DNA: TGTGCCAGCAGCTTGGCCCCCGGACGCTACACCGGGGAGCTGTTTTTT. Translating it yields CASSLAPGRYTGELFF. The rearrangement links TRBV5-4 to TRBJ2-2; unclear D gene. The CDR3 is made up of 16 amino acids. V shed 0 bases and J shed 3 bases, with 12 bases lying between them. Germline V lookup: CDR1 SGHNT, CDR2 YYREEE (reference sequence).